These 8 T cell receptor beta chains were sequenced from one sample in a study of siplizumab effects on memory and regulatory T cells. Method: immunoSEQ multiplex PCR; TCRdb's copy keeps in-frame clones and lacks some. The data contain tens of thousands of clones, 80% to 90% of them singletons. Sequenced: Tregs sorted from blood. These receptors were obtained from a human donor in good health.

The chain uses TRBV19 and TRBJ2-1; tentatively, D is TRBD2 (6 bases). The CDR3 totals 18 residues. Germline values: CDR1 LNHDA, CDR2 SQIVND (reference sequence). Trimming took 3 bases from V and 0 from J, leaving 18 bases between them. The CDR3 sequence is CASSMRTTWESSYNEQFF. In DNA, the CDR3 is TGTGCCAGTAGTATGAGGACTACCTGGGAGAGCTCCTACAATGAGCAGTTCTTC.

The chain employs TRBV5-1 and TRBJ2-1, with 13 positions matching TRBD2. The V segment lost 4 bases and the J segment 7 bases; nucleotides outside the gene matches: 5. Per the germline V gene, CDR1 is SGHRS and CDR2 is YFSETQ. The CDR3 spans 15 residues. The CDR3 DNA reads TGCGCCAGCAGCCTGGGACTAGCGGGAATGAATGAGCAGTTCTTC. Translating it yields CASSLGLAGMNEQFF.

The chain combines TRBV6-5 with TRBJ1-2; D gene uncertain. CDR3 length equals 14 residues. V lost 2 bases and J 5 bases, leaving 12 bases between the germline ends. CDR1 is MNHEY, CDR2 SVGAGI, per germline. The CDR3 spells CASSYRGTLYGYTF. CDR3 in DNA: TGTGCCAGCAGTTACCGAGGTACACTATATGGCTACACCTTC.

This clone was picked up a small number of times. V usage is TRBV14 and J usage is TRBJ2-1; TRBD1 aligns across 8 bases. This CDR3 has 15 amino acids. J was trimmed by 5 bases and V by 6 bases; bases with no gene match: 9. Germline V gives CDR1 SGHDN, CDR2 FVKESK. The CDR3 coding sequence is TGTGCCAGCAGACCAGGGGGCGTAAGCCACAATGAGCAGTTCTTC. Amino acid sequence: CASRPGGVSHNEQFF.

The J gene is TRBJ2-7, the V gene TRBV27, with D unresolved. Germline V gene lookup returns CDR1 MNHEY and CDR2 SMNVEV (reference sequence). The CDR3 length is 12 residues. Trimming took off 6 bases at V and 3 bases at J, with 9 bases between the two ends. The CDR3 nucleotides read TGTGCCAGCAGACGCAGCAGCTACGAGCAGTACTTC. It specifies CASRRSSYEQYF.

The chain couples TRBV7-9 to TRBJ1-2; D is unresolved. The germline gives CDR1 SEHNR, CDR2 FQNEAQ (reference sequence). V was shortened by 0 bases and J by 12 bases, with 5 bases between the two germline ends. This CDR3 contains 10 residues. CDR3 bases: TGTGCCAGCAGCTTAGCATGGCACACCTTC. Protein product: CASSLAWHTF.

The table lists this clone with a few counts. The CDR3 sequence is CASSRDRGTDTQYF. Here the CDR3 DNA reads TGTGCCAGCAGCCGGGACAGGGGCACAGATACGCAGTATTTT. The gene calls are TRBV7-8 and TRBJ2-3; 9 nucleotides align to TRBD1. CDR1 and CDR2 (germline): SGHVS, FQNEAQ. Unmatched junction bases numbered 1, after V lost 5 bases and J lost 1 base. The CDR3 length is 14 residues.

The CDR3 is CASSQDHRDREYEQYF. Written as DNA, the CDR3 is TGCGCCAGCAGCCAAGACCACCGGGACAGGGAATACGAGCAGTACTTC. V usage is TRBV4-3 and J usage is TRBJ2-7; 9 bases map to TRBD1. CDR1 and CDR2 (germline): LGHNA, YSLEER. The CDR3 is 16 amino acids. V dropped 0 bases and J dropped 4; count of bases not matched to a gene: 7.